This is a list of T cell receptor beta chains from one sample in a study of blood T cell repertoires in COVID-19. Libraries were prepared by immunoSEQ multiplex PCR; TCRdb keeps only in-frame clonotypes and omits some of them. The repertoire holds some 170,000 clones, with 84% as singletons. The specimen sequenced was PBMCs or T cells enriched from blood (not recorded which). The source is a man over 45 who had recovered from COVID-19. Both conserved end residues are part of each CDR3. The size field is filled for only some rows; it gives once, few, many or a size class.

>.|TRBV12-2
CASPRPGQGDTEAFF
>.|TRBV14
CASSPPRAVRGETQYF
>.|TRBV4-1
CASSTRTGGDTGELFF
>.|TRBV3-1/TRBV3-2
CASSQDLSGTNEQFF
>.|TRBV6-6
CASTLGGGADTQYF
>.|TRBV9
CASGGRFVANYGYTF
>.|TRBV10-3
CAISALAGGETQYF
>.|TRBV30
CAWSVRGLGSNQPQHF
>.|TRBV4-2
CASSQDFPDYLNEQFF
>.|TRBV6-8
CASRRRTSLSGANVLTF
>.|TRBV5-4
CASSPRSNEKLFF
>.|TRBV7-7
CASSLRGSDEQFF
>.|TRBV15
CATSRDRSGGAENEQFF
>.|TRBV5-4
CASSRDRAYNEQFF
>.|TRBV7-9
CASSLDNNNEKLFF
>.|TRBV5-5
CASSLWGPSEKLFF
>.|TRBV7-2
CASSQGGNTEAFF
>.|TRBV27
CASSLITGGLSNSPLHF
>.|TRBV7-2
CASSFFGMNTGELFF
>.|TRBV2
CASSASGVGIGTEAFF
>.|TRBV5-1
CASSFSSYEQYF
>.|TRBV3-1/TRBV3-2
CASSNAGTGGYEQYF
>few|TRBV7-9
CASSSDRATEAFF
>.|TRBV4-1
CASSPRTGVGQPQHF
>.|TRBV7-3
CASSPGTVMNTEAFF
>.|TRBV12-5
CASGRLGRGTGELFF
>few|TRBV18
CASSPPQGSGNTIYF
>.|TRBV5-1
CASSLSSGPQGNGYTF
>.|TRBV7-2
CASSLVGAGNYGYTF
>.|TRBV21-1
CASSKVRNRQGDRRGWCLYNEQFF
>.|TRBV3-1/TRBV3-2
CASSPGGGEAFF
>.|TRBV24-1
CATSDSARDLNIQYF
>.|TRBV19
CASSRDSPTYGYTF
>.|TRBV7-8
CASSLSGTGGLNTEAFF
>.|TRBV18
CASSLGTGGWETQYF
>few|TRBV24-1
CATSRGQSNYGYTF
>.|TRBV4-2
CASSQSAGAGEKLFF
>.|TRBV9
CASKRDRGRRTEAFF
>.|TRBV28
CASSSPARGNTEAFF
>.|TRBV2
CASSGVGTRQETQYF
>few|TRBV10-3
CAISDLNSNQPQHF
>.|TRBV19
CASSIQGTTYEQYF
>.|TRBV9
CASSVVPGAKNIQYF
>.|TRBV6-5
CARRTDSSNQPQHF
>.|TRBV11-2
CASRWTGPVRGTDTQYF
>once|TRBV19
CASSSGTSLAKNIQYF
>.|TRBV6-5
CASNTWTGQYEQYF
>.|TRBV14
CASSQALRRGAFF